These 9 T cell receptor beta chains were all obtained from the same sample, sequenced in a study of blood T cell repertoires in COVID-19. Only in-frame clones appear in the TCRdb table, and some are missing; sequencing was by immunoSEQ multiplex PCR. This sample has tens of thousands of clones, with 78% found just once. Sequencing was carried out using peripheral blood. The receptors were gathered from a human donor in a cohort sampled during active COVID-19.

This clone has a count of ten or more. The rearrangement links TRBV27 to TRBJ2-2; the D gene is possibly TRBD1 (5 bases). The V end was cut by 5 bases, the J end by 5 bases, with 15 bases between. The CDR3 length is 15 residues. CDR1 and CDR2 from the germline V gene are MNHEY and SMNVEV (reference sequence). CDR3 sequence reads: CASSPQGMRTGELFF. The CDR3 DNA is TGTGCCAGCAGTCCCCAGGGCATGCGTACCGGGGAGCTGTTTTTT.

The J gene is TRBJ1-2, the V gene TRBV7-9; 12 positions agree with TRBD1. Germline-derived CDR1 and CDR2 are SEHNR and FQNEAQ (reference sequence). This CDR3 region has 18 residues. Losses at the gene ends were 8 bases for V and 4 bases for J; bases not matched to a gene: 17. The CDR3 DNA is TGTGCCAGCGCTTACACACCGGGACAGGGGGCATTTGGCTATGGCTACACCTTC. Translating it yields CASAYTPGQGAFGYGYTF.

The genes are TRBV29-1 and TRBJ1-1; 10 nucleotides line up with TRBD1. The CDR3 totals 18 residues. Unmatched junction bases numbered 17, after V lost 6 bases and J lost 1 base. Germline CDR1 SQVTM, CDR2 ANQGSEA. The chain's CDR3 is CSVVEGPNWDRGNTEAFF. The CDR3 region has the DNA TGCAGCGTCGTTGAAGGCCCCAATTGGGACAGGGGGAACACTGAAGCTTTCTTT.

The chain has TRBV24-1 and TRBJ1-1, with D possibly TRBD1 on 6 matching bases. The CDR3 has 15 amino acids. V was shortened by 3 bases and J by 1 base, with 11 bases between the two germline ends. Germline V lookup: CDR1 KGHDR, CDR2 SFDVKD. The CDR3 sequence is CATSDHRDGNTEAFF. In nucleotides, the CDR3 is TGTGCCACCAGTGATCACAGGGATGGGAACACTGAAGCTTTCTTT.

The chain combines TRBV6-5 with TRBJ2-5; TRBD2 matches at 7 bases. The CDR3 loop spans 13 amino acids. With 2 bases clipped from V and 4 bases from J, the junction kept 1 base outside the gene matches. Germline V gene data show CDR1 as MNHEY and CDR2 as SVGAGI. DNA of the CDR3: TGTGCCAGCAGTTACGGGAGGGGAGAGACCCAGTACTTC. Translation gives CASSYGRGETQYF.

This rearrangement joins TRBV6-4 to TRBJ2-1; the match to TRBD1 covers 7 bases. This CDR3 region has 15 residues. V lost 6 bases, J lost 5 bases, and 10 bases stayed unmatched. Germline CDR1 is MRHNA and CDR2 is SNTAGT. The CDR3, as DNA: TGTGCCAGCAGGACCTGGACAGGCAACAACAATGAGCAGTTCTTC. It specifies CASRTWTGNNNEQFF.

The genes are TRBV27 and TRBJ2-5; D gene unclear. Between the trimmed V and J ends, which lost 2 bases and 2 bases, there was a span of 27 bases. The CDR3 length is 20 residues. CDR1 MNHEY and CDR2 SMNVEV come from the germline V gene (reference sequence). DNA of the CDR3: TGTGCCAGCAGTTTAGGAATCGAACTTGCAGACCGGAGTAGACAAGAGACCCAGTACTTC. Its translation: CASSLGIELADRSRQETQYF.

The chain has TRBV30 and TRBJ1-5; D gene ambiguous. CDR3 length: 14 residues. In germline, CDR1 is GTSNPN, CDR2 SVGIG (reference sequence). With 1 base removed from V and 2 bases from J, the gap between germline ends came to 9 bases. This chain's CDR3 is CAWSGGFGNQPQHF. In DNA form, the CDR3 reads TGTGCCTGGAGTGGAGGCTTTGGCAATCAGCCCCAGCATTTT.

The chain carries TRBV6-5 and TRBJ1-1, with D possibly TRBD1 on 5 matching bases. The germline gives CDR1 MNHEY, CDR2 SVGAGI. V dropped 6 bases and J dropped 3 bases, with 11 bases sitting between them. The CDR3 totals 13 residues. CDR3 bases: TGTGCCAGCAGCCGGGGGTACGACACTGAAGCTTTCTTT. Translating it yields CASSRGYDTEAFF.